The entry below gives a single T cell receptor beta chain sequence along with its context. Trimming took off 4 bases at V and 2 bases at J, with 12 bases between the two ends. Germline lookup yields CDR1 SGHNT and CDR2 YYREEE (reference sequence). The CDR3 loop spans 15 amino acids. With random hexamers, reverse transcription was performed on about 0.45 to 1 ug of RNA. Multiplex PCR with immunoSEQ amplified the TCR beta CDR3 across 54 Vbeta and 13 Jbeta. TCRdb reanalysed the immunoSEQ multiplex PCR reads using MiXCR and keeps one entry per CDR3 protein. This table has over 100,000 distinct CDR3 sequences, roughly 95% appearing once. This sample is part of a study of CD8 T cells in Susac syndrome.

The rearrangement uses TRBV5-4 and TRBJ2-2; D is unresolved. The clonotype was recovered from a human donor in good health. The sequenced sample consisted of CD4+ T cells from PBMCs. CDR3 in amino acids: CASSPWTRNTGELFF. DNA for the CDR3: TGTGCCAGCAGCCCCTGGACCCGAAACACCGGGGAGCTGTTTTTT.